One sample yielded the 24 T cell receptor beta chains listed below, sequenced in a study of PD-L1 blockade in urothelial cancer. Profiled with immunoSEQ multiplex PCR; TCRdb holds only in-frame clones, not every one. The sample has under 95,000 clones; less than 90% are singletons. Time point indicated: pretreatment peripheral blood. This sample comprised PBMCs, obtained around atezolizumab (anti-PD-L1) treatment. These receptors were collected from a woman aged 70-85 years with urothelial cancer.

J is TRBJ2-2 and V is TRBV30; 15 bases line up with TRBD2. V lost 2 bases and J lost 3; bases outside the gene matches: 4. This CDR3 region has 17 residues. CDR1 and CDR2 (germline): GTSNPN, SVGIG (reference sequence). The CDR3 reads CAWSRTSGGVDTGELFF. The CDR3 DNA reads as TGTGCCTGGAGTCGGACTAGCGGGGGGGTCGACACCGGGGAGCTGTTTTTT.

The gene calls are TRBV29-1 and TRBJ2-7; perhaps TRBD2 as D (5 bases). Between the trimmed V and J ends, which lost 6 bases and 2 bases, there was a span of 17 bases. Germline V gene sequence: CDR1 SQVTM, CDR2 ANQGSEA. CDR3 length: 14 amino acids. CDR3 region: CSVRGRYTPYEQYF. DNA for the CDR3: TGCAGCGTCAGAGGGCGGTACACCCCCTACGAGCAGTACTTC.

The rearrangement joins TRBV4-2 to TRBJ1-3; maybe TRBD1 (6 bases). The CDR3 length is 17 residues. The V gene lost 2 bases and the J gene lost 2 bases, with 16 bases spanning the gap. Germline CDR1 and CDR2: LGHNA and YNFKEQ. The DNA for the CDR3 is TGTGCCAGCAGCCAACTTTTAACCCGGGACACTGGAAACACCATATATTTT. It specifies CASSQLLTRDTGNTIYF.

The chain is built from TRBV18 and TRBJ2-7; a weak D match, TRBD1 (5 bases). Germline CDR1 is KGHSH and CDR2 is LQKENI. The CDR3 sequence is 14 residues long. V was cut by 4 bases and J by 3 bases, with 13 bases left in between. The CDR3 sequence is CASSHRDGHYEQYF. DNA of the CDR3: TGTGCCAGCTCACACCGCGACGGACACTACGAGCAGTACTTC.

This chain links TRBV5-6 with TRBJ2-3; D is possibly TRBD2 (6 bases). V was trimmed by 0 bases and J by 4 bases, leaving 15 bases between them. Germline CDR1 is SGHDT and CDR2 is YYEEEE. The CDR3 is 16 residues long. CDR3 coding DNA: TGTGCCAGCAGCTTGGAGGCGGGGTCAAGGGCAGATACGCAGTATTTT. It encodes CASSLEAGSRADTQYF.

CDR3 sequence (DNA): TGCGCCAGCAGCACGTTACAGGATCGAGCCTACGAGCAGTACTTC. It is translated as CASSTLQDRAYEQYF. This chain connects TRBV5-1 to TRBJ2-7, with D perhaps matching TRBD1 (5 bases). Germline V lookup: CDR1 SGHRS, CDR2 YFSETQ. V shed 4 bases and J shed 2 bases, with 16 bases lying between them. This CDR3 has 15 residues.

The rearrangement uses TRBV29-1 and TRBJ2-5; TRBD1 agrees at 9 bases. With 4 bases clipped from V and 4 bases from J, the junction kept 7 bases outside the gene matches. This CDR3 is 14 amino acids long. Germline V gives CDR1 SQVTM, CDR2 ANQGSEA. The CDR3 loop reads CSVGGPGQGETQYF. CDR3 nucleotide sequence: TGCAGCGTTGGCGGTCCGGGACAGGGAGAGACCCAGTACTTC.

The V and J genes are TRBV4-1 and TRBJ2-2, with TRBD2 matching over 9 bases. Germline-derived CDR1 and CDR2 are MGHRA and YSYEKL. This CDR3 comprises 15 residues. V shed 4 bases, J shed 4 bases, and the junction held 4 bases outside the gene matches. As DNA, the CDR3 is TGCGCCAGCAGCCTTAGCGGGAGTCCCACCGGGGAGCTGTTTTTT. Translated, it gives CASSLSGSPTGELFF.

The chain combines TRBV29-1 with TRBJ2-5; TRBD1 matches 8 bases. Looked up from germline, CDR1 is SQVTM and CDR2 is ANQGSEA. The CDR3 is made up of 14 amino acids. Unmatched junction bases numbered 7, after V lost 2 bases and J lost 5 bases. CDR3 protein: CSVELTGGLETQYF. CDR3 in DNA: TGCAGCGTTGAATTAACAGGGGGTCTGGAGACCCAGTACTTC. Based on the CDR3 plus reference TRBV29-1 and TRBJ2-5, the full variable domain is SAVISQKPSRDICQRGTSLTIQCQVDSQVTMMFWYRQQPGQSLTLIATANQGSEATYESGFVIDKFPISRPNLTFSTLTVSNMSPEDSSIYLCSVELTGGLETQYFGPGTRLLVL.

The V call is TRBV7-2, the J call TRBJ2-3; maybe TRBD2 (6 bases). The CDR3 contains 17 residues. Germline CDR1 reads SGHTA; CDR2 reads FQGNSA. The V gene lost 0 bases and the J gene lost 1 base, with 14 bases spanning the gap. The CDR3 sequence: CASSLAFMSSGTDTQYF. The CDR3 DNA sequence: TGTGCCAGCAGCTTAGCATTTATGTCTAGCGGCACAGATACGCAGTATTTT.

V gene TRBV6-1 combines with J gene TRBJ1-2; TRBD1 agrees at 7 bases. The V gene end was trimmed by 1 base and the J gene end by 7 bases; junction bases not matched to a gene: 6. Germline-derived CDR1 and CDR2 are MNHNS and SASEGT. The CDR3 is 14 residues long. The CDR3 nucleotides are TGTGCCAGCAGTGAAGGAGACAGGGTGGGTGGCTACACCTTC. Its translation is CASSEGDRVGGYTF.

This chain links TRBV11-2 with TRBJ1-3, with TRBD1 identical over 9 bases. The CDR3 contains 16 residues. The ends lost 6 bases at V and 0 bases at J; junction bases unmatched: 6. Per germline, CDR1 SGHAT and CDR2 FQNNGV. CDR3 loop: CASSRTGVDSGNTIYF. The CDR3 DNA sequence: TGTGCCAGCAGTCGGACAGGGGTCGACTCTGGAAACACCATATATTTT.

The V and J genes are TRBV7-7 and TRBJ2-7; a weak D match, TRBD1 (6 bases). CDR3 length: 13 residues. V lost 3 bases to trimming and J lost 6 bases, with 12 bases between them. Per the germline V gene, CDR1 is SSHAT and CDR2 is FNYEAQ (reference sequence). The chain's CDR3 is CASSFQQGSEQYF. DNA of the CDR3: TGTGCCAGCAGCTTCCAACAGGGTTCCGAGCAGTACTTC.

The V gene is TRBV2, the J gene TRBJ2-7; the D gene is possibly TRBD2 (7 bases). V lost 5 bases and J lost 8, with 28 bases in between. The CDR3 spans 17 residues. The V gene's germline CDR1 is SNHLY and CDR2 FYNNEI. The CDR3 loop reads CASSSYAGAGVTNKQYF. In nucleotides, the CDR3 is TGTGCCAGCAGTTCCTATGCGGGGGCGGGAGTTACTAACAAGCAGTACTTC.

This clone came up once. The chain links TRBV6-4 to TRBJ2-5; D not certain. CDR3 size: 13 residues. Deletions cut 6 bases from V and 3 bases from J, with 11 bases between. CDR1 and CDR2 from the germline V gene are MRHNA and SNTAGT. Here the CDR3 reads CASRVRLKETQYF. DNA of the CDR3: TGTGCCAGCAGGGTACGACTGAAAGAGACCCAGTACTTC.

The V and J genes are TRBV4-1 and TRBJ1-5; TRBD1 is a possible D gene (5 bases). The CDR3 is 18 residues long. Trimming pared 1 base from V and 5 bases from J, leaving 21 bases between. Germline V gives CDR1 MGHRA, CDR2 YSYEKL. The CDR3 spells CASSQVGMVGGGYQPQHF. DNA of the CDR3: TGCGCCAGCAGCCAAGTGGGCATGGTGGGGGGAGGATATCAGCCCCAGCATTTT.

The rearrangement joins TRBV28 to TRBJ2-6; 7 bases agree with TRBD2. This CDR3 comprises 15 residues. V was pared by 6 bases and J by 4 bases, with 6 bases of the junction left unmatched. CDR1 MDHEN and CDR2 SYDVKM come from the germline V gene. CDR3 in amino acids: CASREGGEGANVLTF. The CDR3 DNA follows: TGTGCCAGCAGGGAGGGAGGGGAGGGGGCCAACGTCCTGACTTTC.

V usage is TRBV7-2 and J usage is TRBJ2-1, with 8 positions matching TRBD2. The junction had 7 bases not matched to a gene; V was cut back by 5 bases and J by 4 bases. CDR1 and CDR2 (germline): SGHTA, FQGNSA. This CDR3 is built from 15 residues. The CDR3 bases are TGTGCCAGCAGCGGTAGCGGGACCCTTTACAATGAGCAGTTCTTC. Its protein is CASSGSGTLYNEQFF.

This clone was seen more than once but under ten times. As DNA, the CDR3 is TGTGCCAGCAGCTTAGATCTTACTGAAGCTTTCTTT. Translated: CASSLDLTEAFF. This chain uses TRBV11-2 with TRBJ1-1, with D unresolved. The V end lost 0 bases, the J end lost 5 bases, and 4 bases lay between the germline ends. This CDR3 is 12 amino acids long. In germline, CDR1 is SGHAT, CDR2 FQNNGV.

This clone appeared a few times. The V gene is TRBV9, the J gene TRBJ2-3; TRBD2 is a possible D gene (5 bases). V shed 0 bases and J shed 2 bases, with 10 bases lying between them. The CDR3 extends over 15 amino acids. Germline loops: CDR1 SGDLS, CDR2 YYNGEE. The CDR3 coding sequence is TGTGCCAGCAGCGTAGCGCGGGTTTTCACAGATACGCAGTATTTT. Its protein product is CASSVARVFTDTQYF.

The rearrangement uses TRBV5-1 and TRBJ2-7, with D possibly being TRBD1 (5 bases). Looked up from germline, CDR1 is SGHRS and CDR2 is YFSETQ. The CDR3 length is 14 residues. Trimming shortened V by 4 bases and J by 6 bases, and 17 bases separated the two germline ends. CDR3 residues: CASSTSGYPSEQYF. DNA for the CDR3: TGCGCCAGCAGCACGTCAGGGTACCCATCCGAGCAGTACTTC.

The CDR3 region is CASSSRLAGSTDTQYF. CDR3 DNA sequence: TGTGCCAGCAGCTCCAGACTAGCGGGGAGCACAGATACGCAGTATTTT. V usage is TRBV7-9 and J usage is TRBJ2-3, with 11 bases aligning to TRBD2. V gave up 4 bases and J gave up 0 bases; unmatched junction bases: 3. Germline loops: CDR1 SEHNR, CDR2 FQNEAQ (reference sequence). CDR3 size: 16 residues.

This chain joins TRBV6-1 and TRBJ1-5; 7 nucleotides align to TRBD1. Germline V gene lookup returns CDR1 MNHNS and CDR2 SASEGT. The CDR3 is 14 amino acids. The V and J ends lost 5 bases and 3 bases, in that order; junction bases with no gene match: 4. The DNA of the CDR3 is TGTGCCAGCAGTCCCAGGGGGGTCAATCAGCCCCAGCATTTT. Protein sequence: CASSPRGVNQPQHF.

V is TRBV10-3 and J is TRBJ2-5; 10 bases map to TRBD2. The CDR3 length is 14 residues. After removal of 10 bases from V and 3 bases from J, the junction contained 8 bases not matched to a gene. Germline V gives CDR1 ENHRY, CDR2 SYGVKD. CDR3 DNA: TGTGCCAGTAATAGCGGGGGGCCGGAAGAGACCCAGTACTTC. Its protein product is CASNSGGPEETQYF.